This T cell receptor beta chain was observed in a study of technical replicates of blood from a few donors. TCRdb's table, derived via immunoSEQ multiplex PCR, lists solely in-frame clones and lacks some. The top ten clones hold roughly 5% of a sample with tens of thousands of clones, approximately 89% of them seen once. In germline, CDR1 is SGHTA, CDR2 FQGNSA. The CDR3 consists of 11 residues. The ends were cut back, 7 bases at V and 7 bases at J, with 8 bases in the middle. The specimen sequenced was PBMCs. V is TRBV7-2 and J is TRBJ2-1, with D possibly TRBD2 on 5 matching bases. The sequence was collected from a human donor in good health. Some clones in this sample may be carry-over from other donors' samples. The CDR3 sequence is CASKSGNEQFF. The DNA for the CDR3 is TGTGCCAGCAAATCGGGGAATGAGCAGTTCTTC.